The entry below describes one T cell receptor (beta chain). The antigen remains undetermined. TCRdb passed the 5' RACE reads through MiXCR, listing each CDR3 protein once. The data hold 350,000 to 400,000 distinct CDR3 sequences, with roughly 9% observed a single time. The germline CDR1 and CDR2 sequences are LNHDA and SQIVND (reference sequence). This CDR3 is 16 amino acids long. V shed 1 base and J shed 9 bases, with 19 bases lying between them. This sample was included in a study of identical twins. Findings and limits, study-wide: Shared out-of-frame alpha sequences (those common to twins) showed excess low generation probability.

In every case, the donor was a healthy Caucasian. Sequencing was performed on naive T cells sorted from blood. The chain employs TRBV19 and TRBJ2-1; D might be TRBD1 or TRBD2, each matching 7 bases. This TCR was sampled from a woman in her forties or fifties in good health. The CDR3 protein is CASSIVAGDSRVEQFF. DNA for the CDR3: TGTGCCAGTAGTATAGTCGCGGGGGACAGCAGAGTTGAGCAGTTCTTC.